The entry below gives a single TCR beta chain sequence along with its context. Its antigen is unknown. A multiplex PCR was run with 60 Vbeta primers and 13 Jbeta primers. TCRdb's copy holds only in-frame clones and misses some; the assay was immunoSEQ multiplex PCR. The data show roughly 99,000 clones, over 65% seen once. This record comes from a study of cytomegalovirus exposure and HLA in healthy donors. Study results and caveats: Further analysis was carried out later, and it showed several of the most significant clusters appearing linked to common viral pathogens. In a later analysis, HLA-associated beta chains showed higher expansion and lower generation probabilities than comparable chains. One later analysis reportedly identified an Asian-associated ancestry cluster that showed fewer N-insertions than the roughly 600-donor mean.

All the people who gave samples were healthy bone marrow donors. The germline V gene has CDR1 GTSNPN and CDR2 SVGIG (reference sequence). The V end lost 2 bases, the J end lost 3 bases, and 18 bases lay between the germline ends. This CDR3 has 16 amino acids. The V gene is TRBV30, the J gene TRBJ2-3, with a tentative D call TRBD2 (6 bases). The sequence was collected from a male donor in good health and CMV-seronegative. Sequencing was carried out using PBMCs. The CDR3 DNA reads TGTGCCTGGAGTCCACGGGGTGGGGGGATTACAGATACGCAGTATTTT. This sequence encodes CAWSPRGGGITDTQYF.